This T cell receptor beta chain came from a study of identifying expanded T cells in peripheral blood. For this clone: Its antigen is not known.

Trimming took 3 bases from V and 5 from J, leaving 13 bases between them. CDR3 length: 14 amino acids. The germline V gene has CDR1 SEHNR and CDR2 FQNEAQ (reference sequence). Regarding the study as a whole: Two-week clone count variance significantly increased as total template count grew.

Using immunoSEQ multiplex PCR, the repertoire was profiled, and TCRdb retains in-frame clones only, with some absent. The sample consists of around 94,000 clones, approximately 88% of them appearing once. Material for sequencing was blood. The chain recombines TRBV7-9 with TRBJ2-5; maybe TRBD2 (5 bases). The receptor was isolated from a person between 18 and 75 years old in good health. Here the CDR3 DNA reads TGTGCCAGCAGCTTTTTACTAGGTGGGGAGACCCAGTACTTC. Its protein is CASSFLLGGETQYF.